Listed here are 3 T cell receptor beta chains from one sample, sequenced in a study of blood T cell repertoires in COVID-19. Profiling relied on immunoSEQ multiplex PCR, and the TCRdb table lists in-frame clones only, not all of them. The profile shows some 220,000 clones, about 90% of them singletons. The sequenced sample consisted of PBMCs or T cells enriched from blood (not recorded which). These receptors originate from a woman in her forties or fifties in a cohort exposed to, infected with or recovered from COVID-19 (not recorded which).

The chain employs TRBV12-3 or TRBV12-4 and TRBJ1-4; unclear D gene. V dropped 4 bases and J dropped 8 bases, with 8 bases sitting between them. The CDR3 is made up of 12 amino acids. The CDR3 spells CASSYSREKLFF. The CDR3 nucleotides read TGTGCCAGCAGTTACAGCAGGGAAAAACTGTTTTTT.

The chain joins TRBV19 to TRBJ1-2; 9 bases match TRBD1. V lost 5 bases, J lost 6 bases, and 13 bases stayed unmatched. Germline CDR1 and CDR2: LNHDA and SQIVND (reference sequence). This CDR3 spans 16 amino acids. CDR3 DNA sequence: TGTGCCAGTAGTCACCGGGACAGGGTGTTTATCCATGGCTACACCTTC. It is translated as CASSHRDRVFIHGYTF. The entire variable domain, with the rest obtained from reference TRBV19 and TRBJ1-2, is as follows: DGGITQSPKYLFRKEGQNVTLSCEQNLNHDAMYWYRQDPGQGLRLIYYSQIVNDFQKGDIAEGYSVSREKKESFPLTVTSAQKNPTAFYLCASSHRDRVFIHGYTFGSGTRLTVV.

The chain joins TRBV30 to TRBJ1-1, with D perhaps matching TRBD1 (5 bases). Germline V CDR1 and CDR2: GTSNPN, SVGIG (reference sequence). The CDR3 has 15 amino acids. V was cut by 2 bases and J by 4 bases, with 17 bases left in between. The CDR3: CAWSYVRGLGTEAFF. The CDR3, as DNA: TGTGCCTGGAGTTATGTACGGGGGTTAGGCACTGAAGCTTTCTTT.